This is a list of T cell receptor beta chains from one sample in a study of blood T cells in healthy people across ages. A single record per CDR3 protein comes from TCRdb applying MiXCR to the 5' RACE reads. Of about 640,000 distinct CDR3 sequences in the sample, roughly 30% are singletons; the top ten hold approximately 15%. Sequenced: blood. These receptors were collected from a woman older than 75 in good health. Each CDR3 is given with its conserved first and last residue. The order of the fields is clone size, D gene, V gene, J gene, CDR3 DNA, CDR3 protein. A D gene is named only where the DNA matches it firmly. The listing skips clone size in some rows; elsewhere it reads once, few, many or a size class.

>many|TRBD1|TRBV6-2/TRBV6-3|TRBJ2-7
TGTGCCAGCAGTTCCGGGACAGGGGGCACCCTCAGTCGGAATGATCAGTACTTC
CASSSGTGGTLSRNDQYF
>many|-|TRBV5-1|TRBJ1-1
TGCGCCAGCAGCTTGACTTTTACATCAGGCACTGAAGCTTTCTTT
CASSLTFTSGTEAFF
>-|TRBD2|TRBV20-1|TRBJ2-5
TGCAGTGCCAAACGCGTTAGCGGGGCAGAGACCCAGTACTTC
CSAKRVSGAETQYF
>many|TRBD1|TRBV6-1|TRBJ2-7
TGTGCCAGCAGTGACCGGATAGGACAGGGGCGCGACGAGCAGTACTTC
CASSDRIGQGRDEQYF
>few|TRBD1|TRBV27|TRBJ1-4
TGTGCCAGCAGCGTACAGGGGAGGGGAGAAAAACTGTTTTTT
CASSVQGRGEKLFF
>-|TRBD1|TRBV5-5|TRBJ2-5
TGTGCCAGCAGCCCCCGGGACAGGGGTAGAGAGACCCAGTACTTC
CASSPRDRGRETQYF
>once|-|TRBV15|TRBJ2-7
TGTGCCACCAGCAGTGGACGTCTAGGCAGCGAGCAGTACTTC
CATSSGRLGSEQYF
>many|-|TRBV9|TRBJ2-7
TGTGCCAGCAGCCCACCAGATGCACCTAATTCCTACGAGCAGTACTTC
CASSPPDAPNSYEQYF
>few|-|TRBV5-1|TRBJ2-7
TGCGCCAGCAGCTTCGGGCAGAGCTCCTACAATGAGCAGTACTTC
CASSFGQSSYNEQYF
>-|-|TRBV7-3|TRBJ2-5
TGTGCCAGCAGCTTAATGGGACGAGCAGTTTATCAAGAGACCCAGTACTTC
CASSLMGRAVYQETQYF
>-|-|TRBV20-1|TRBJ2-5
TGCAGTGCTACCCACACGCCGGGGACACAAGAGACCCAGTACTTC
CSATHTPGTQETQYF
>-|-|TRBV7-2|TRBJ2-5
TGTGCCAGCAGCTCGGAGGGACAACGAGGGACCCAGTACTTC
CASSSEGQRGTQYF
>few|TRBD1|TRBV7-9|TRBJ1-1
TGTGCCAGCAGTCGGACAGGACTGAACACTGAAGCTTTCTTT
CASSRTGLNTEAFF
>-|TRBD2|TRBV5-1|TRBJ2-3
TGCGCCAGCAGCTTGTTGTCTAGCGGAAAAGCTAGCACAGATACGCAGTATTTT
CASSLLSSGKASTDTQYF
>few|-|TRBV9|TRBJ2-5
TGTGCCAGCAGCGTAGTCAGTCAGCGCCCCTACAATGAGCAGTACTTC
CASSVVSQRPYNEQYF
>-|TRBD1|TRBV5-1|TRBJ1-5
TGCGCCAGCAGCATTGGGACAGATAGCAATCAGCCCCAGCATTTT
CASSIGTDSNQPQHF
>-|-|TRBV5-1|TRBJ1-5
TGCGCCAGCAGCCCCCGGCCGGGTGTGGGCAATCAGCCCCAGCATTTT
CASSPRPGVGNQPQHF
>-|-|TRBV29-1|TRBJ1-2
TGCAGCGTTCTAAGGGCTGTGGATGGCTACACCTTC
CSVLRAVDGYTF